These 17 T cell receptor beta chains were all obtained from the same sample, sequenced in a study of cytomegalovirus exposure and HLA in healthy donors. 13 Jbeta primers and 60 Vbeta primers were used for the PCR. Sequencing used immunoSEQ multiplex PCR; TCRdb keeps in-frame clones, though not all of them. The data show about 220,000 clones, over 60% seen once. The sequenced sample consisted of PBMCs. The receptors originated from a man between 18 and 29 years old in good health and CMV-seronegative.

This rearrangement joins TRBV19 to TRBJ2-3; 8 bases align to TRBD2. Germline assignment: CDR1 LNHDA and CDR2 SQIVND (reference sequence). The V gene end was trimmed by 3 bases and the J gene end by 1 base; junction bases not matched to a gene: 3. There are 15 residues in the CDR3. Here the CDR3 DNA reads TGTGCCAGTAGTATCCCCGGGAGGGGCACAGATACGCAGTATTTT. It codes for CASSIPGRGTDTQYF.

CDR3 amino acids: CASSSGGRDTEAFF. CDR3 DNA: TGTGCCAGCAGCTCAGGGGGCAGAGACACTGAAGCTTTCTTT. The genes are TRBV27 and TRBJ1-1, with 8 bases lining up with TRBD1. CDR1 MNHEY and CDR2 SMNVEV come from the germline V gene (reference sequence). V trimming: 6 bases; J trimming: 3 bases; junction bases outside the gene matches: 6. The CDR3 extends over 14 amino acids.

Details on this clone: This specimen includes other DNA sequences encoding the same CDR3. V gene TRBV2 combines with J gene TRBJ1-5; D possibly corresponds to TRBD1 (5 bases). Looked up from germline, CDR1 is SNHLY and CDR2 is FYNNEI. This CDR3 has 14 amino acids. V lost 4 bases, J lost 5 bases, and 12 bases lay in between. This CDR3 is CASSVSQADQPQHF. CDR3 nucleotide sequence: TGTGCCAGCAGTGTATCACAGGCGGATCAGCCCCAGCATTTT.

The genes are TRBV25-1 and TRBJ1-2, with D possibly being TRBD1 (6 bases). V lost 3 bases and J lost 8, with 10 bases in between. The V gene's germline CDR1 is MGHDK and CDR2 SYGVNS. The CDR3 runs to 12 residues. The CDR3 reads CASSEYRAGYTF. The DNA of the CDR3 is TGTGCCAGCAGTGAGTACAGGGCCGGCTACACCTTC.

Only a few counts were recorded for this clone. The chain recombines TRBV6-5 with TRBJ1-3; D is perhaps TRBD1 (5 bases). This CDR3 contains 16 residues. The V end was cut by 4 bases, the J end by 0 bases, with 13 bases between. Per germline, CDR1 MNHEY and CDR2 SVGAGI. In nucleotides, the CDR3 is TGTGCCAGCAGTTCCGCTACAGGTCTCTCTGGAAACACCATATATTTT. Its protein is CASSSATGLSGNTIYF.

Concerning this clone itself: Different DNA sequences within this sample yield the same CDR3. The V gene is TRBV10-3, the J gene TRBJ2-7, with 8 bases lining up with TRBD1. Germline CDR1 ENHRY, CDR2 SYGVKD. The CDR3 sequence is 13 residues long. V lost 10 bases, J lost 7 bases, and 12 bases stayed unmatched. DNA of the CDR3: TGTGCCACCCAACCCCTGGGACAGGATGAGCAGTACTTC. Its translation: CATQPLGQDEQYF.

The chain recombines TRBV4-1 with TRBJ1-2; D is perhaps TRBD1 (5 bases). The V and J ends lost 4 bases and 6 bases respectively, with 9 bases between them. The CDR3 totals 12 residues. The germline V gene has CDR1 MGHRA and CDR2 YSYEKL. The chain's CDR3 is CASSLAGHGYTF. The CDR3 DNA follows: TGCGCCAGCAGCCTAGCGGGGCATGGCTACACCTTC.

The chain recombines TRBV5-1 with TRBJ1-1; TRBD1 might be the D (6 bases). This CDR3 region has 15 residues. The V gene's germline CDR1 is SGHRS and CDR2 YFSETQ. V was shortened by 0 bases and J by 4 bases, with 13 bases between the two germline ends. CDR3 sequence: CASSLAGGAATEAFF. DNA of the CDR3: TGCGCCAGCAGCTTGGCGGGGGGCGCGGCCACTGAAGCTTTCTTT.

The DNA of the CDR3 is TGTGCCAGCAGTTTCTGGGGGGAGGATACGCAGTATTTT. Its translation is CASSFWGEDTQYF. The chain recombines TRBV27 with TRBJ2-3, with D possibly being TRBD2 (6 bases). The germline V gene encodes CDR1 MNHEY and CDR2 SMNVEV (reference sequence). This CDR3 has 13 residues. The ends were cut back, 3 bases at V and 6 bases at J, with 10 bases in the middle.

The V and J genes are TRBV28 and TRBJ2-7; D assignment may be TRBD1 or TRBD2 (5 bases each). The ends were cut back, 10 bases at V and 7 bases at J, with 17 bases in the middle. The CDR3 spans 12 residues. Germline V gene lookup returns CDR1 MDHEN and CDR2 SYDVKM. DNA of the CDR3: TGTGCCACCAGGGACGAACCGGGGGAGCAGTACTTC. Amino acids: CATRDEPGEQYF.

This sequence joins TRBV7-9 and TRBJ1-1; weak D call: TRBD1 (6 bases). There are 14 residues in the CDR3. Germline-derived CDR1 and CDR2 are SEHNR and FQNEAQ (reference sequence). V lost 4 bases and J 3 bases, leaving 12 bases between the germline ends. The chain's CDR3 is CASSSQQGDTEAFF. For the CDR3, the DNA is TGTGCCAGCAGCTCCCAACAGGGTGACACTGAAGCTTTCTTT.

This clone was recorded a few times. J is TRBJ2-7 and V is TRBV27, with D perhaps TRBD1 (6 bases). Germline CDR1 MNHEY, CDR2 SMNVEV (reference sequence). The CDR3 runs to 15 residues. V lost 4 bases to trimming and J lost 4 bases, with 17 bases between them. The CDR3: CASSSFNQGIYEQYF. The CDR3, as DNA: TGTGCCAGCAGTTCATTCAATCAGGGGATTTACGAGCAGTACTTC.

The chain links TRBV7-9 to TRBJ2-3, with 8 bases matching TRBD1. The V and J ends lost 5 bases and 10 bases, in that order; junction bases with no gene match: 5. The CDR3 is made up of 12 amino acids. The germline V gene has CDR1 SEHNR and CDR2 FQNEAQ (reference sequence). The CDR3 is CASSTGQEPQYF. The DNA for the CDR3 is TGTGCCAGCAGCACGGGACAGGAACCGCAGTATTTT.

J is TRBJ1-1 and V is TRBV28; D possibly corresponds to TRBD1 (6 bases). Germline assignment: CDR1 MDHEN and CDR2 SYDVKM. The CDR3 contains 14 residues. The V gene lost 4 bases and the J gene lost 1 base, with 10 bases spanning the gap. As DNA, the CDR3 is TGTGCCAGCAGTTCGGGACATACGAACACTGAAGCTTTCTTT. Translating gives CASSSGHTNTEAFF.

The chain employs TRBV5-1 and TRBJ2-1; 8 nucleotides match TRBD2. Trimming took 1 base from V and 7 from J; bases not matched to a gene: 13. The CDR3 sequence is 17 residues long. Germline V CDR1 and CDR2: SGHRS, YFSETQ. CDR3 sequence reads: CASSLIPAGASLNEQFF. The CDR3 DNA follows: TGCGCCAGCAGCTTGATTCCAGCGGGAGCCTCATTGAATGAGCAGTTCTTC. Full variable domain (missing parts from reference TRBV5-1 and TRBJ2-1): KAGVTQTPRYLIKTRGQQVTLSCSPISGHRSVSWYQQTPGQGLQFLFEYFSETQRNKGNFPGRFSGRQFSNSRSEMNVSTLELGDSALYLCASSLIPAGASLNEQFFGPGTRLTVL.

J is TRBJ2-1 and V is TRBV4-1, with 13 bases lining up with TRBD2. Unmatched junction bases numbered 8, after V lost 4 bases and J lost 8 bases. From germline, CDR1 is MGHRA and CDR2 YSYEKL. This CDR3 has 16 amino acids. CDR3 sequence (DNA): TGCGCCAGCAGCCCGGGACTAGCGGGAAAGGGCTATGAGCAGTTCTTC. This gives the protein CASSPGLAGKGYEQFF.

This sequence joins TRBV10-3 and TRBJ1-1; D is ambiguous. The CDR3 has 15 residues. V lost 3 bases and J lost 4, with 15 bases in between. From germline, CDR1 is ENHRY and CDR2 SYGVKD. The CDR3 nucleotides are TGTGCCATCAGTGAATATAGTCAAGGAGGCACTGAAGCTTTCTTT. Its protein product is CAISEYSQGGTEAFF.